This TCR beta chain was sequenced for a study of CD8 T cells in Susac syndrome. Looking at the study overall: Susac syndrome patients were untreated, on corticosteroids with some adding intravenous immunoglobulin, or on intravenous immunoglobulin only.

Sequencing targeted TCR beta in blood CD8+ and CD4+ T cells. Diagnostic criteria for definite or probable disease, in their recently defined form, were met by the patients with Susac syndrome. RNA totalling about 0.5 to 1 ug underwent reverse transcription with random hexamers. TCRdb fed the immunoSEQ multiplex PCR reads into MiXCR, producing one record per CDR3 protein. Found here are around 130,000 distinct CDR3 sequences, just under 95% of them singletons; the top ten hold about 0.27%. CDR3 length: 14 amino acids. Deletions cut 2 bases from V and 8 bases from J, with 10 bases between. Germline CDR1 ENHRY, CDR2 SYGVKD.

The sequenced material came from CD8+ T cells from PBMCs. V is TRBV10-3 and J is TRBJ1-6; TRBD1 is a possible D gene (6 bases). The clonotype was recovered from a human donor with Susac syndrome. The CDR3 sequence: CAISERAGDSPLHF. DNA of the CDR3: TGTGCCATCAGTGAGCGGGCAGGGGATTCACCCCTCCACTTT.